The present TCR beta chain was sequenced within a study of blood T cell repertoires in COVID-19. Measured with immunoSEQ multiplex PCR; TCRdb has only the in-frame clones, and not every one. The data show about 280,000 clones, around 90% seen once. V lost 5 bases and J lost 2; bases outside the gene matches: 2. The germline CDR1 and CDR2 sequences are MDHEN and SYDVKM. The length of the CDR3 is 15 residues. The chain joins TRBV28 to TRBJ2-3, with TRBD1 identical over 12 bases. The receptor was derived from a woman aged 45-60 years who had recovered from COVID-19. The sample was peripheral blood. The CDR3 sequence is CASSLGQGATDTQYF. The CDR3 bases are TGTGCCAGCAGTCTGGGACAGGGGGCCACAGATACGCAGTATTTT.